The clone carrying this TCR beta chain was seen repeatedly, ten times or more. Looked up from germline, CDR1 is SGHTA and CDR2 is FQGTGA. Deletions cut 8 bases from V and 0 bases from J, with 7 bases between. The CDR3 covers 13 residues. The entry originates in a study of T cells in Graves' hyperthyroidism and ophthalmopathy. Regions amplified from RNA transcripts were the TCR beta CDR3 regions. Initially, a first-round RT-PCR of the TCR CDR3 employed the HTBI primer set. TCRdb processed the multiplex PCR reads anew with MiXCR; each CDR3 protein has one entry. The sample has some 600,000 distinct CDR3 sequences; roughly 14% are singletons. From 9 to 10 ml of fresh peripheral blood, PBMCs were isolated.

V usage is TRBV7-3 and J usage is TRBJ2-2; D not certain. This receptor was obtained from a woman in her 30s with Graves' hyperthyroidism that later progressed to Graves' ophthalmopathy. Input material: blood. The CDR3 DNA reads as TGTGCCAGCGGGCGTACGAACACCGGGGAGCTGTTTTTT. This translates into CASGRTNTGELFF.